Given below is one T cell receptor (beta chain) in context. This clonotype has ten or more counts. The antigen it binds to is not known. There are no base qualities to consult, and no much larger clone falls within one base. The run used an Illumina HiSeq 2500. Quantitative 5'-RACE with molecular barcodes was the method used to prepare the TCR beta libraries. The authors' pipeline ran thus. A new computational method based on a probabilistic model of VDJ rearrangement was used to identify disease-linked TCR variants. Clones were called with MiXCR by TCRdb after fastp trimmed the public reads at Q25, and only in-frame beta chains were retained. CDR3 protein sequences are deduplicated, and each keeps its most common genes and DNA. TCRdb, not the original authors, processed these V and J calls. For this sample there are 800,000 to 900,000 distinct CDR3 sequences; about 12% appear just once. The biggest ten clones account for under 0.6% of the sample.

The data belong to a study of CD8 T cells in ankylosing spondylitis (dated by TCRdb to the late 2010s). A note on the overall study: The study set out to find disease-linked TCR variants by profiling T cell receptor beta repertoires in ankylosing spondylitis patients and healthy donors. The whole study cohort included over a hundred healthy donors and over 20 ankylosing spondylitis patients. Peripheral blood was sampled, and synovial fluid was also collected from ankylosing spondylitis patients.

Taken from the germline V gene (reference sequence), the CDR1 and CDR2 loops are MNHEY and SMNVEV. Its CDR3 holds 14 amino acids, cysteine through phenylalanine. Solely the CDR3 DNA is kept, with 42 bases framed from the first base. V lost 7 bases and J lost 7 bases, and the count of bases not matched to a germline gene is 5. Results the study describes overall, beyond this receptor: According to the report, matched synovial fluid samples from ankylosing spondylitis patients were significantly enriched for the disease-linked clones. In peripheral blood, the disease-linked clones were found at relatively low frequencies and had a CD8+ phenotype. Blood from ankylosing spondylitis patients appeared to be characterized by a TCR beta motif composed of about 8 highly homologous amino acid variants. Some TCR beta motif variants had previously been reported in synovial fluid and blood of reactive arthritis patients, which suggested common disease-initiation mechanisms.

The sequence is built from TRBV27 and TRBJ1-6; 9 bases in between match TRBD1. This receptor was taken from a male donor with ankylosing spondylitis. Sample: blood, either unsorted or a sorted T cell fraction (not recorded which). The nucleotide sequence reads TGTGCCAGCACCACCGGGACAGGGAATTCACCCCTCCACTTT. Translated, this gives CASTTGTGNSPLHF.